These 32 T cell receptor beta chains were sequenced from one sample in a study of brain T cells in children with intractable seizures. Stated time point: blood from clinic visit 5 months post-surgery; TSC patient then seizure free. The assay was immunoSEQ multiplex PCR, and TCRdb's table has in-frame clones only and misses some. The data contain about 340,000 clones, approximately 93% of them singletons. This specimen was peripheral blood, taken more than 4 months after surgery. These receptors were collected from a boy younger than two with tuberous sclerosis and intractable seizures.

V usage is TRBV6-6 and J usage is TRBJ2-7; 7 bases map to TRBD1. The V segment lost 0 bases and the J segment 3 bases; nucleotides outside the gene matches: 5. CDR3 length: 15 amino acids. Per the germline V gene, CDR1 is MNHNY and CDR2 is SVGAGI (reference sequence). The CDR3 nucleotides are TGTGCCAGCAGTTACTCCGGACAGGTAAACTACGAGCAGTACTTC. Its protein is CASSYSGQVNYEQYF.

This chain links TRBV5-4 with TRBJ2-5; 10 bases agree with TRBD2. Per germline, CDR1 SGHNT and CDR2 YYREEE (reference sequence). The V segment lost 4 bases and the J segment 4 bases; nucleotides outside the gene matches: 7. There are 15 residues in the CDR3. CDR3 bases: TGTGCCAGCAGCCCCCAACTAGCGGGATCAGAGACCCAGTACTTC. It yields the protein CASSPQLAGSETQYF. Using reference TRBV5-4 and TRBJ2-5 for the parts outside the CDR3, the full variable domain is ETGVTQSPTHLIKTRGQQVTLRCSSQSGHNTVSWYQQALGQGPQFIFQYYREEENGRGNFPPRFSGLQFPNYSSELNVNALELDDSALYLCASSPQLAGSETQYFGPGTRLLVL.

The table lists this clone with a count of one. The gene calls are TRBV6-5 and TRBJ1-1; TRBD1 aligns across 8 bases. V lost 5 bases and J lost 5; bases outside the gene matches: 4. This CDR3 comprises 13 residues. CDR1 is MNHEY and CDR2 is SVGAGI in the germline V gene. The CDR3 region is CASSKTGVTEAFF. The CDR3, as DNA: TGTGCCAGCAGTAAGACAGGGGTTACTGAAGCTTTCTTT.

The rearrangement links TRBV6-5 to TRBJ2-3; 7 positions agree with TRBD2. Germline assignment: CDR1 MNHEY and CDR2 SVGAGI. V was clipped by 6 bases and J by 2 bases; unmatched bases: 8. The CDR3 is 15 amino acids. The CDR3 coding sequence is TGTGCCAGCAGGTCGGCTAGCGGTATCACAGATACGCAGTATTTT. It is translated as CASRSASGITDTQYF.

CDR3: CASSHPGLYGYTF. The CDR3 nucleotides are TGTGCCAGCAGCCATCCCGGTTTGTATGGCTACACCTTC. This rearrangement joins TRBV7-2 to TRBJ1-2, with D hard to call. CDR1 and CDR2 (germline): SGHTA, FQGNSA. The CDR3 contains 13 residues. V was pared by 5 bases and J by 5 bases, with 12 bases between. Complete variable domain (other parts from reference TRBV7-2 and TRBJ1-2): GAGVSQSPSNKVTEKGKDVELRCDPISGHTALYWYRQSLGQGLEFLIYFQGNSAPDKSGLPSDRFSAERTGGSVSTLTIQRTQQEDSAVYLCASSHPGLYGYTFGSGTRLTVV.

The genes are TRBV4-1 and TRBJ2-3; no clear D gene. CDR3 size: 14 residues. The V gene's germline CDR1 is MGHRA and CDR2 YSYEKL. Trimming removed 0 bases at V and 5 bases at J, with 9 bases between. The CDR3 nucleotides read TGCGCCAGCAGCCAAGATACTCCCGGAGATACGCAGTATTTT. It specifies CASSQDTPGDTQYF.

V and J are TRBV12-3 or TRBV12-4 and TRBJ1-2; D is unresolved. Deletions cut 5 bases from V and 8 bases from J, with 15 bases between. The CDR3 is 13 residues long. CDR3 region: CASSKTTPEGYTF. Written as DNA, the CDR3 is TGTGCCAGCAGTAAAACAACACCCGAGGGCTACACCTTC.

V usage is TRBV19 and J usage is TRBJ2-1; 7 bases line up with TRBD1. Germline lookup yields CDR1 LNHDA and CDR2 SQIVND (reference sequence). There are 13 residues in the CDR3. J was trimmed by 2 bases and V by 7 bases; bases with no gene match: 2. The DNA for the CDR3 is TGTGCCAGTAAGGGACAGACCTACAATGAGCAGTTCTTC. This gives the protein CASKGQTYNEQFF.

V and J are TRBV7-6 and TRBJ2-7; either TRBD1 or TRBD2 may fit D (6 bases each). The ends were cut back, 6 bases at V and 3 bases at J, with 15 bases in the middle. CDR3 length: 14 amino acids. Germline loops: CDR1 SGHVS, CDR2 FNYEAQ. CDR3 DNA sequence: TGTGCCAGCAGTCGGGGGACACCGAGCTACGAGCAGTACTTC. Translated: CASSRGTPSYEQYF.

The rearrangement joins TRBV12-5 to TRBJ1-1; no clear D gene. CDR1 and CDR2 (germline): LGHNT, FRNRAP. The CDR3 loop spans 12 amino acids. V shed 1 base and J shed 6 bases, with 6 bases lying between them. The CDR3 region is CASGLAPAEAFF. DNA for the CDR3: TGTGCTAGTGGTTTGGCGCCGGCTGAAGCTTTCTTT.

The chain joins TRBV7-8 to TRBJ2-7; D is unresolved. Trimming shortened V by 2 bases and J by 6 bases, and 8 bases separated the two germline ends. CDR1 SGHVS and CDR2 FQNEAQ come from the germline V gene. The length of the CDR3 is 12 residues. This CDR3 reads CASSLRAREQYF. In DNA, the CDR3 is TGTGCCAGCAGCTTACGGGCCCGCGAGCAGTACTTC.

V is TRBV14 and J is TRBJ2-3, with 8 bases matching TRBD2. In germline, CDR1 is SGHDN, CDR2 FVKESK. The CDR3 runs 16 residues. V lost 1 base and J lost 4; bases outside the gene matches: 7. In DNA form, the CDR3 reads TGTGCCAGCAGCCAAGTTATCGGGAGGGGACCAGATACGCAGTATTTT. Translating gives CASSQVIGRGPDTQYF.

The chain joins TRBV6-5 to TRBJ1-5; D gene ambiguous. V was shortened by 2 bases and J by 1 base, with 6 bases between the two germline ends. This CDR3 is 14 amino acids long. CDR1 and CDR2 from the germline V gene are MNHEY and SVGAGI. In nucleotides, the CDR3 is TGTGCCAGCAGTTACGATAGCAGCAATCAGCCCCAGCATTTT. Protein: CASSYDSSNQPQHF.

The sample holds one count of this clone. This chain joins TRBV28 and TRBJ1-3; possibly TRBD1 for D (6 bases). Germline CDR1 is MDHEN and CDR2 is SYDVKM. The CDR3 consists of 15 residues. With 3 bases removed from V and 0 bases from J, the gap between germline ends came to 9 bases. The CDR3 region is CASSLGAYSGNTIYF. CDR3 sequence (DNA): TGTGCCAGCAGTTTGGGGGCCTACTCTGGAAACACCATATATTTT. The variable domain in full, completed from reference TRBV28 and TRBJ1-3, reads DVKVTQSSRYLVKRTGEKVFLECVQDMDHENMFWYRQDPGLGLRLIYFSYDVKMKEKGDIPEGYSVSREKKERFSLILESASTNQTSMYLCASSLGAYSGNTIYFGEGSWLTVV.

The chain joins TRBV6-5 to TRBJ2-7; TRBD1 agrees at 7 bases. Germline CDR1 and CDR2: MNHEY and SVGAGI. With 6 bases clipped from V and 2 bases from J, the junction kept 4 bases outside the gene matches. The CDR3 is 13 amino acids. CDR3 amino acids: CASSWDSTYEQYF. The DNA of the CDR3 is TGTGCCAGCAGCTGGGACAGTACCTACGAGCAGTACTTC.

The CDR3 region has the DNA TGTGCCAGCAGCCCCAGACTGGATCCCTGGGAGCAGTACTTC. As protein: CASSPRLDPWEQYF. V and J are TRBV3-1 (or the pseudogene TRBV3-2) and TRBJ2-7; no definite D call. In germline, CDR1 is LGHDT, CDR2 YNNKEL (reference sequence). Trimming cost V 4 bases and J 7 bases, with 17 bases left between them. The CDR3 spans 14 residues.

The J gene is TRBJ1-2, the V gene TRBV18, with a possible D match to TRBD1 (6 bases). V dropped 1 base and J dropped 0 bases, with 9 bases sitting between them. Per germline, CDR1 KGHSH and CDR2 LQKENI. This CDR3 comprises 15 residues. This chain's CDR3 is CASSPRRTANYGYTF. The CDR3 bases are TGTGCCAGCTCACCACGTCGGACAGCTAACTATGGCTACACCTTC.

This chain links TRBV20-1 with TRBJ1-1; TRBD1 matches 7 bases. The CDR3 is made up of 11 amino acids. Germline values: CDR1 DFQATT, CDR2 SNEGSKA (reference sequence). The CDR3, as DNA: TGCAGCGACTCAAGACAGGGTGAAGCTTTCTTT. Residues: CSDSRQGEAFF.

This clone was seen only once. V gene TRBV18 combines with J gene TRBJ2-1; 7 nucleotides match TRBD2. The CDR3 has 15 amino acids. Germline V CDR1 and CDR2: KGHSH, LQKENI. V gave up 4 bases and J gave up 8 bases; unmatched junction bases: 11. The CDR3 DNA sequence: TGTGCCAGCTCACTCCAGTGGACTAGTTTTTATGAGCAGTTCTTC. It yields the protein CASSLQWTSFYEQFF.

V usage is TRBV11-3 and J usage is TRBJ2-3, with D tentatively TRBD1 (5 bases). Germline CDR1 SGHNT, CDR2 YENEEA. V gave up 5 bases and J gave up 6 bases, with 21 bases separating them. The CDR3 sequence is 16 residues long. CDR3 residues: CASSPWAGLTPDTQYF. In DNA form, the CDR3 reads TGTGCCAGCAGCCCCTGGGCAGGGCTGACCCCCGATACGCAGTATTTT.

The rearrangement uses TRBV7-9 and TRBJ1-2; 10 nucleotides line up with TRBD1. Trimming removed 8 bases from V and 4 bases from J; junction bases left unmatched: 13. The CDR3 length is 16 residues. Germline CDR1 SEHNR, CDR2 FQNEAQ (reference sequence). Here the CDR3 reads CASRPGTGDGIYGYTF. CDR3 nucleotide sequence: TGTGCCAGCCGTCCCGGGACAGGGGATGGTATCTATGGCTACACCTTC.

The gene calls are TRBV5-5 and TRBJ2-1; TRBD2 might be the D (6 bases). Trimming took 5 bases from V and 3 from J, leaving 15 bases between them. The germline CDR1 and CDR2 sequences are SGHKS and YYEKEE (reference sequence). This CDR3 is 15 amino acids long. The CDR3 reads CASRLRDLIYNEQFF. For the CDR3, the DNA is TGTGCCAGCAGGCTCCGGGACTTGATCTACAATGAGCAGTTCTTC.

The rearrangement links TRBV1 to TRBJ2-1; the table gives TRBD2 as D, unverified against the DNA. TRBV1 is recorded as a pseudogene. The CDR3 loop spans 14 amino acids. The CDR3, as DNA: TGCACCAGCAGGCAGGACTGTTACTACAATGAGCAGTTCTTC. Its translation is CTSRQDCYYNEQFF.

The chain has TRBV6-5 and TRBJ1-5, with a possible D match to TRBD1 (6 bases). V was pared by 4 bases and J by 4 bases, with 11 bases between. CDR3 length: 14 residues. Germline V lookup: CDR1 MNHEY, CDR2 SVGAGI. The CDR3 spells CASSWTEKNQPQHF. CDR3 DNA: TGTGCCAGCAGTTGGACAGAAAAGAATCAGCCCCAGCATTTT.

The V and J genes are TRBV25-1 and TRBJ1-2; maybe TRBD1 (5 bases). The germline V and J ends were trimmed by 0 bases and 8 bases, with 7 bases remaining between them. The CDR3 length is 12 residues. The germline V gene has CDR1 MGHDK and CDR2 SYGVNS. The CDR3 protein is CASSEYRVGYTF. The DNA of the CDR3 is TGTGCCAGCAGTGAATACAGGGTGGGCTACACCTTC.

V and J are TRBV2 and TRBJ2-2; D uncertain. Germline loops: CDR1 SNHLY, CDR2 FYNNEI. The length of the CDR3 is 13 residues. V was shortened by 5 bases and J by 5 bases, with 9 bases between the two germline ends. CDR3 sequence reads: CASSRSGTGELFF. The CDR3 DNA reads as TGTGCCAGCAGTAGAAGTGGGACCGGGGAGCTGTTTTTT.

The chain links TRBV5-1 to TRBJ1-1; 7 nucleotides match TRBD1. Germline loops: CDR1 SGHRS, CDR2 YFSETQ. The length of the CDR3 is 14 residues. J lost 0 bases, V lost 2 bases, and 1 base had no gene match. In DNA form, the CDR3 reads TGCGCCAGCAGCTTCAGGGGGATGAACACTGAAGCTTTCTTT. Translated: CASSFRGMNTEAFF.

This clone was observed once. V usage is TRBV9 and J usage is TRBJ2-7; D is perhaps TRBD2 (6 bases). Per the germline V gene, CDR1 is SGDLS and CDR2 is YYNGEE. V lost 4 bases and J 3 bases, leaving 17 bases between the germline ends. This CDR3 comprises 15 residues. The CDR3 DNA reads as TGTGCCAGCAGCCTTGGGGAGGCGCCAAGCTACGAGCAGTACTTC. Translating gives CASSLGEAPSYEQYF.

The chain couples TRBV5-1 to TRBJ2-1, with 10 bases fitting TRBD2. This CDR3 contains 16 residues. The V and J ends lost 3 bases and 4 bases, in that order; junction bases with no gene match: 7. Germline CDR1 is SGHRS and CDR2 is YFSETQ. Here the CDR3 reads CASSSPSGRRYNEQFF. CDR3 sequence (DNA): TGCGCCAGCAGCTCCCCTAGCGGGAGAAGGTACAATGAGCAGTTCTTC. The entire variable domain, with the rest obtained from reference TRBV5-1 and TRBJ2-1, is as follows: KAGVTQTPRYLIKTRGQQVTLSCSPISGHRSVSWYQQTPGQGLQFLFEYFSETQRNKGNFPGRFSGRQFSNSRSEMNVSTLELGDSALYLCASSSPSGRRYNEQFFGPGTRLTVL.

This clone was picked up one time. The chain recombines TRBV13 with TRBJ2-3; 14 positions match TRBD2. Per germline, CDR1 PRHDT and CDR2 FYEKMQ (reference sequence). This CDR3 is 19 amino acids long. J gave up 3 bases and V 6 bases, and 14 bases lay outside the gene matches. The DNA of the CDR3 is TGTGCCAGCAGACCGCTTATGGGACTAGCGGGAGTTGCGACAGATACGCAGTATTTT. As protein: CASRPLMGLAGVATDTQYF.

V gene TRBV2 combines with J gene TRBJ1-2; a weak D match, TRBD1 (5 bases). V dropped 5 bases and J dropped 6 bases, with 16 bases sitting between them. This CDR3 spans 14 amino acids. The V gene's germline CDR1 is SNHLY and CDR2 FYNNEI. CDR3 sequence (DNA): TGTGCCAGCAGTCCGACAGTCCTTTCCCATGGCTACACCTTC. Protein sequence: CASSPTVLSHGYTF.

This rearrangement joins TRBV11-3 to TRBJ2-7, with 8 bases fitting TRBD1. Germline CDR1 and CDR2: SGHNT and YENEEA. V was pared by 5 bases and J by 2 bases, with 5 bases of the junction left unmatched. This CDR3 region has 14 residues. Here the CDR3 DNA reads TGTGCCAGCAGCACCGGGACAGGCCCCTACGAGCAGTACTTC. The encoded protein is CASSTGTGPYEQYF.